The sequence of this TCR beta chain was determined in a study of monozygotic twins with inflammatory bowel disease. As regards this clonotype: The antigen is unknown.

Study-level findings and limits: It was observed that concordant and discordant twins did not differ in repertoire similarity, possibly given limited power.

Blood (just over 2.4 ml) was collected from every donor individually. CDR3 length: 17 residues. Germline lookup yields CDR1 KGHDR and CDR2 SFDVKD. Nested PCRs (16 and 9 cycles, two total) were applied to TCRalpha and TCRbeta cDNA. TCRdb reprocessed the 5' RACE reads; each CDR3 protein has one entry and no DNA is given. Recorded for this sample: 150,000 to 200,000 distinct CDR3 sequences. The TCR originated in a human donor with ulcerative colitis or Crohn's disease, or a healthy co-twin of an affected twin (not recorded which). The gene calls are TRBV24-1 and TRBJ2-1. The sequenced material came from blood. This chain's CDR3 is CATSDDKATATYNEQFF.